Below, one T cell receptor (beta chain) is given with its context. Antigen: not known. This sample was included in a study of cytomegalovirus exposure and HLA in healthy donors. Germline CDR1 and CDR2: SGDLS and YYNGEE. This CDR3 is built from 12 residues. Trimming took off 0 bases at V and 4 bases at J, with 4 bases between the two ends. Broader study findings: TCR beta V- and J-gene trimming was later associated with a missense DCLRE1C variant. Most TCR sequences were seen very rarely across donors, but some public TCRs occurred in many. Donors were assumed by presence/absence analyses to have roughly uniform sequencing depth.

The study ran its PCR with 60 Vbeta and 13 Jbeta primers. Generated by immunoSEQ multiplex PCR, the TCRdb table keeps only in-frame clones and is missing some. The sample records more than 95,000 clones, about three quarters being singletons. This receptor was obtained from a man in his forties or fifties in good health and CMV-seronegative. V usage is TRBV9 and J usage is TRBJ1-1; unclear D gene. The material sequenced was PBMCs. Here the CDR3 reads CASSVGGTEAFF. Written as DNA, the CDR3 is TGTGCCAGCAGCGTAGGCGGCACTGAAGCTTTCTTT.